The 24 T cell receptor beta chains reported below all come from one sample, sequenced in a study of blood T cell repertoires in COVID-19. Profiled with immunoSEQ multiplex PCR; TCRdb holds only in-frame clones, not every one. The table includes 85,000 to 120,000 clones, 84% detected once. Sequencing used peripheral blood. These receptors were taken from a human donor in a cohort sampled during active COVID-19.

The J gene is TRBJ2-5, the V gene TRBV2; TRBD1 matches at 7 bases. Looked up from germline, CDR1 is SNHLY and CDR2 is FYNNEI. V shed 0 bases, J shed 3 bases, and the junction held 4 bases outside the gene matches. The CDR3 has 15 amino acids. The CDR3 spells CASSEAGTAKETQYF. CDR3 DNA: TGTGCCAGCAGTGAAGCAGGGACAGCTAAAGAGACCCAGTACTTC.

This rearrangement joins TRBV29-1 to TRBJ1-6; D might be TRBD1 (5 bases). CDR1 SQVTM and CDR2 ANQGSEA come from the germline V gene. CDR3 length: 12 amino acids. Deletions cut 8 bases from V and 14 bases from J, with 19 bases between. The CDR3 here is CSRPPGGVALHF. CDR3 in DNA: TGCAGCCGGCCCCCCGGGGGGGTGGCCCTCCACTTT.

The CDR3 coding sequence is TGTGCCACCTACCCGGGCCGACGGGGGTGGGACTATGGCTACACCTTC. Protein product: CATYPGRRGWDYGYTF. The V and J genes are TRBV28 and TRBJ1-2; possible D gene TRBD1, 5 bases. This CDR3 is built from 16 residues. V was pared by 10 bases and J by 3 bases, with 24 bases between. Germline assignment: CDR1 MDHEN and CDR2 SYDVKM.

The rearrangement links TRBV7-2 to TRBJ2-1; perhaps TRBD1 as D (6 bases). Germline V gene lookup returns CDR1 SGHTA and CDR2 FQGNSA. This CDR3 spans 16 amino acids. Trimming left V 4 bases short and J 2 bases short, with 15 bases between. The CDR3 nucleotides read TGTGCCAGCAGCTCCCTCAAACAGGGCGCCTACAATGAGCAGTTCTTC. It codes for CASSSLKQGAYNEQFF.

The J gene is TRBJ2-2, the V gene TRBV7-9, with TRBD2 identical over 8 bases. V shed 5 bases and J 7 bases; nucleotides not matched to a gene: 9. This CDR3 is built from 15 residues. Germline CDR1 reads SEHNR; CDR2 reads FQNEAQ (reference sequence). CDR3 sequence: CASSPPSGGFGELFF. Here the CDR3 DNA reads TGTGCCAGCAGCCCCCCGTCGGGGGGGTTCGGGGAGCTGTTTTTT.

The CDR3 loop is CASPLWTGHTSSTDTQYF. DNA of the CDR3: TGTGCCAGCCCCCTTTGGACAGGGCATACCTCCAGCACAGATACGCAGTATTTT. The chain couples TRBV11-2 to TRBJ2-3; TRBD1 aligns across 8 bases. Looked up from germline, CDR1 is SGHAT and CDR2 is FQNNGV. With 8 bases clipped from V and 0 bases from J, the junction kept 16 bases outside the gene matches. The length of the CDR3 is 18 residues. Full variable domain (missing parts from reference TRBV11-2 and TRBJ2-3): EAGVAQSPRYKIIEKRQSVAFWCNPISGHATLYWYQQILGQGPKLLIQFQNNGVVDDSQLPKDRFSAERLKGVDSTLKIQPAKLEDSAVYLCASPLWTGHTSSTDTQYFGPGTRLTVL.

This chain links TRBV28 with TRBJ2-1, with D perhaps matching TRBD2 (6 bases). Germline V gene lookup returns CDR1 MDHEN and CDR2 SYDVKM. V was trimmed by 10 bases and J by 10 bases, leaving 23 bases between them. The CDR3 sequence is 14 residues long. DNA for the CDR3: TGTGCCACCGCCCCCCGTAGGCTAGCGAACGAGCAGTTCTTC. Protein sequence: CATAPRRLANEQFF.

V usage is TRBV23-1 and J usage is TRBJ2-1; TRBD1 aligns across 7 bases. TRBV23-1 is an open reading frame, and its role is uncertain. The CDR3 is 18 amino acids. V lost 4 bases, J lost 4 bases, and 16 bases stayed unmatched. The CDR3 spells CASSLLPPGQNTYNEQFF. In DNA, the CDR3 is TGCGCCAGCAGTCTCCTTCCCCCGGGACAGAATACTTACAATGAGCAGTTCTTC.

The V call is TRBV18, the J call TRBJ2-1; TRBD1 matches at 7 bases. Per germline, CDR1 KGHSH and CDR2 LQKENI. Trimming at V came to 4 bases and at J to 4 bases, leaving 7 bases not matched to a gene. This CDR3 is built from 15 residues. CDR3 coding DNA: TGTGCCAGCTCACTATTGTTGACAGGGTACAATGAGCAGTTCTTC. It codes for CASSLLLTGYNEQFF.

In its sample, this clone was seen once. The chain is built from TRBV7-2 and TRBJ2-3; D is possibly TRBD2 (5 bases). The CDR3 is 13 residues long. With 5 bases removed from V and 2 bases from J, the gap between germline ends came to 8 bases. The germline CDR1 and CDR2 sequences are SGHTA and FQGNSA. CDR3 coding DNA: TGTGCCAGCAGCCGGGAAATCACAGATACGCAGTATTTT. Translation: CASSREITDTQYF.

CDR3 sequence: CVRSFRDRGYEQYF. CDR3 sequence (DNA): TGTGTCAGAAGCTTCCGGGACAGGGGCTACGAGCAGTACTTC. The rearrangement uses TRBV7-5 and TRBJ2-7; the table's D call, TRBD1, was not checked against the DNA. TRBV7-5 is shown as a pseudogene. The CDR3 loop spans 14 amino acids.

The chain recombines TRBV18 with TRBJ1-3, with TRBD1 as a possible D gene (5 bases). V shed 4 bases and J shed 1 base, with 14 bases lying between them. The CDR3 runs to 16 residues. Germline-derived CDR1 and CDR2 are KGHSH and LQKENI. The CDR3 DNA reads TGTGCCAGCTCACTAACAAGGGGTTCTTCTGGAAACACCATATATTTT. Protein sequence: CASSLTRGSSGNTIYF.

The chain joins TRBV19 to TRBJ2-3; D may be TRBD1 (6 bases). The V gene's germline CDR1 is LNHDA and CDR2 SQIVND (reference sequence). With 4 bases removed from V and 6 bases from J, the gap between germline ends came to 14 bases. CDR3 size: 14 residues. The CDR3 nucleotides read TGTGCCAGTAGTAGTCAGGGGCGTTTGGATACGCAGTATTTT. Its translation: CASSSQGRLDTQYF.

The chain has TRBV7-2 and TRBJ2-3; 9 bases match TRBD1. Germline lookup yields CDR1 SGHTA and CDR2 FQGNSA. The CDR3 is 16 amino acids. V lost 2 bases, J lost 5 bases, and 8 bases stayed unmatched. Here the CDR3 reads CASSLRGDRERDTQYF. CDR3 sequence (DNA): TGTGCCAGCAGCTTAAGAGGGGACAGGGAAAGAGATACGCAGTATTTT.

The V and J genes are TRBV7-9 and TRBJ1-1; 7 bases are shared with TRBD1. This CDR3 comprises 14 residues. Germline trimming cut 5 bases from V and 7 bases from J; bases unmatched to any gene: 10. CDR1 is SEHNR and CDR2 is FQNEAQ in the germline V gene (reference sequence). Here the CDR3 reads CASSRGQVGNEAFF. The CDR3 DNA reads TGTGCCAGCAGCCGAGGACAGGTTGGGAATGAAGCTTTCTTT.

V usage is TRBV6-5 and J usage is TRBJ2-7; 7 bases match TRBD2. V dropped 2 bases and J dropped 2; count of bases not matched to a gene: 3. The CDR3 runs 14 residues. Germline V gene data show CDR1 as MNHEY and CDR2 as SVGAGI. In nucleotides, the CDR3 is TGTGCCAGCAGTTACCAAGCGGGGCCCTACGAGCAGTACTTC. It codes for CASSYQAGPYEQYF.

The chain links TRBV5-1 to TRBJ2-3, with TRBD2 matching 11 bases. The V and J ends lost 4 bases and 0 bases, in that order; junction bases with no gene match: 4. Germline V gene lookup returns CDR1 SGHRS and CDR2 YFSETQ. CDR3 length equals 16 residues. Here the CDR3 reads CASSRGLAVSTDTQYF. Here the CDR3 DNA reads TGCGCCAGCAGCCGGGGACTAGCGGTCAGCACAGATACGCAGTATTTT. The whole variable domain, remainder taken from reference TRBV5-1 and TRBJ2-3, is KAGVTQTPRYLIKTRGQQVTLSCSPISGHRSVSWYQQTPGQGLQFLFEYFSETQRNKGNFPGRFSGRQFSNSRSEMNVSTLELGDSALYLCASSRGLAVSTDTQYFGPGTRLTVL.

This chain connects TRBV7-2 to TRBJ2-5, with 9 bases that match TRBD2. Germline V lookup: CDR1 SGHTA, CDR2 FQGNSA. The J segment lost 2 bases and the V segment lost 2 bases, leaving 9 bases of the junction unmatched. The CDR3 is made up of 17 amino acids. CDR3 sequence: CASSLRPAGGRQETQYF. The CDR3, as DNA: TGTGCCAGCAGCTTAAGGCCGGCGGGGGGGAGGCAAGAGACCCAGTACTTC.

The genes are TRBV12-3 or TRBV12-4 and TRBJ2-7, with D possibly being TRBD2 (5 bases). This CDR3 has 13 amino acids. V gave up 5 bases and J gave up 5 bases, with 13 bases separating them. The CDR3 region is CASSLLAGNEQYF. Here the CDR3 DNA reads TGTGCCAGCAGTCTTCTGGCGGGTAACGAGCAGTACTTC.

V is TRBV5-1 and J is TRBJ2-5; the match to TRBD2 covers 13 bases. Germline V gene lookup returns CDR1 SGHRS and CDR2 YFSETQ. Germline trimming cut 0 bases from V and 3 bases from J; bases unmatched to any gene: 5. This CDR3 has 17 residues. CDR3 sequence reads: CASSLARTSGGEETQYF. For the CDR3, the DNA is TGCGCCAGCAGCTTGGCCAGGACTAGCGGGGGAGAAGAGACCCAGTACTTC.

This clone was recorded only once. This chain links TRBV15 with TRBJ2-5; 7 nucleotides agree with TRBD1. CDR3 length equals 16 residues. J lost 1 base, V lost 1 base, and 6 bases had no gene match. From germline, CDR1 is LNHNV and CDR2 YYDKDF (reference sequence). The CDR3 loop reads CATSRVTGTFQETQYF. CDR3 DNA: TGTGCCACCAGCAGAGTGACAGGGACCTTCCAAGAGACCCAGTACTTC. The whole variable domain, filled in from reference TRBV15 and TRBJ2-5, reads DAMVIQNPRYQVTQFGKPVTLSCSQTLNHNVMYWYQQKSSQAPKLLFHYYDKDFNNEADTPDNFQSRRPNTSFCFLDIRSPGLGDTAMYLCATSRVTGTFQETQYFGPGTRLLVL.

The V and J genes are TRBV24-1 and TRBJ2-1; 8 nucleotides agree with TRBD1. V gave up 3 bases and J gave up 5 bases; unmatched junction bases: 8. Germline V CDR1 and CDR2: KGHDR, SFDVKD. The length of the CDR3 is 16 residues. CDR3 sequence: CATSDRRQGTNNEQFF. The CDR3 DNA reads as TGTGCCACCAGTGATCGTCGACAGGGGACCAACAATGAGCAGTTCTTC.

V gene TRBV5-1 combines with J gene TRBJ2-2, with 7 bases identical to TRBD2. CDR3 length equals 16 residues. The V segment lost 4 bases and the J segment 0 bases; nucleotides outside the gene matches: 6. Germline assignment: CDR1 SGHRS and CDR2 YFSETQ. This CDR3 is CASSRTLATNTGELFF. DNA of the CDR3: TGCGCCAGCAGCCGGACACTAGCGACGAACACCGGGGAGCTGTTTTTT.

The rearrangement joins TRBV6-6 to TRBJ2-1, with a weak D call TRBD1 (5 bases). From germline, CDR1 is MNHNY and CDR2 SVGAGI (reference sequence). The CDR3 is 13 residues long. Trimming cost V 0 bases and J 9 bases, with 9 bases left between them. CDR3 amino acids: CASSYSTVAEQFF. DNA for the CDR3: TGTGCCAGCAGTTACTCGACAGTGGCTGAGCAGTTCTTC.